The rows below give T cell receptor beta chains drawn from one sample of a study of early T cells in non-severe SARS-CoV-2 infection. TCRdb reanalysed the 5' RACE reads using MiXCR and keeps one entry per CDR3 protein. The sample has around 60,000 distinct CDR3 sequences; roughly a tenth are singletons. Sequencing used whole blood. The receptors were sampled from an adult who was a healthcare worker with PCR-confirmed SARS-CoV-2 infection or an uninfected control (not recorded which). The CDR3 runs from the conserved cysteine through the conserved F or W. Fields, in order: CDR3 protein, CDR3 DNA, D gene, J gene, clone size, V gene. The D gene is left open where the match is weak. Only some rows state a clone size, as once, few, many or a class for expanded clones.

CDR3aa: CASSQVGGSSYEQYF; CDR3nt: TGTGCCAGCAGCCAAGTGGGGGGTAGCTCCTACGAGCAGTACTTC; d_gene: NA; j_gene: TRBJ2-7; abundance: few; v_gene: TRBV14
CDR3aa: CASEASLKGVNEQFF; CDR3nt: TGTGCCAGCGAGGCTTCCCTAAAGGGGGTCAATGAGCAGTTCTTC; d_gene: NA; j_gene: TRBJ2-1; abundance: many; v_gene: TRBV11-2
CDR3aa: CSVVLQDYGYTF; CDR3nt: TGCAGCGTTGTTTTACAGGACTATGGCTACACCTTC; d_gene: NA; j_gene: TRBJ1-2; abundance: NA; v_gene: TRBV29-1
CDR3aa: CAIIAETGISSYEQYF; CDR3nt: TGTGCCATCATCGCCGAAACAGGGATATCATCCTACGAGCAGTACTTC; d_gene: NA; j_gene: TRBJ2-7; abundance: many; v_gene: TRBV10-3
CDR3aa: CASSLVGGQYF; CDR3nt: TGTGCCAGCAGCTTAGTGGGGGGACAGTACTTC; d_gene: NA; j_gene: TRBJ2-7; abundance: many; v_gene: TRBV7-2
CDR3aa: CSVESRGGGEKLFF; CDR3nt: TGCAGCGTTGAATCCCGGGGAGGAGGTGAAAAACTGTTTTTT; d_gene: NA; j_gene: TRBJ1-4; abundance: NA; v_gene: TRBV29-1
CDR3aa: CASTSGTGGTGANVLTF; CDR3nt: TGCGCCAGCACCTCCGGGACAGGGGGAACTGGGGCCAACGTCCTGACTTTC; d_gene: TRBD1; j_gene: TRBJ2-6; abundance: NA; v_gene: TRBV5-1
CDR3aa: CASSLDSRSGSYDEQFF; CDR3nt: TGTGCCAGCAGCTTAGATTCCAGAAGCGGGAGTTACGATGAGCAGTTCTTC; d_gene: TRBD2; j_gene: TRBJ2-1; abundance: many; v_gene: TRBV7-2
CDR3aa: CASSSYSGGTYNEQFF; CDR3nt: TGTGCCAGCAGCAGCTATAGCGGGGGGACCTACAATGAGCAGTTCTTC; d_gene: TRBD2; j_gene: TRBJ2-1; abundance: few; v_gene: TRBV11-2
CDR3aa: CASSPAYRAGEQYF; CDR3nt: TGTGCCAGCAGCCCCGCCTACAGGGCTGGCGAGCAGTACTTC; d_gene: NA; j_gene: TRBJ2-7; abundance: many; v_gene: TRBV27
CDR3aa: CASSFTFGGETQYF; CDR3nt: TGCGCCAGCAGCTTCACCTTTGGGGGAGAGACCCAGTACTTC; d_gene: NA; j_gene: TRBJ2-5; abundance: NA; v_gene: TRBV5-1
CDR3aa: CASSLPGSTDTQYF; CDR3nt: TGTGCCAGCAGTTTACCCGGTAGCACAGATACGCAGTATTTT; d_gene: NA; j_gene: TRBJ2-3; abundance: many; v_gene: TRBV12-3/TRBV12-4
CDR3aa: CASSLAAGGGNEQFF; CDR3nt: TGTGCTAGCAGCTTAGCGGCAGGGGGCGGGAATGAGCAGTTCTTC; d_gene: TRBD1; j_gene: TRBJ2-1; abundance: few; v_gene: TRBV7-7
CDR3aa: CASSLDADRFYGYTF; CDR3nt: TGTGCCAGCAGCTTAGACGCGGACCGCTTCTATGGCTACACCTTC; d_gene: NA; j_gene: TRBJ1-2; abundance: many; v_gene: TRBV7-9
CDR3aa: CASSIIGTGVEQYF; CDR3nt: TGTGCCAGTAGTATAATCGGGACAGGGGTCGAGCAGTACTTC; d_gene: TRBD1; j_gene: TRBJ2-7; abundance: many; v_gene: TRBV19
CDR3aa: CASSFNSGEGYAGELFF; CDR3nt: TGCGCCAGCAGCTTCAATAGCGGGGAAGGTTACGCCGGGGAGCTGTTTTTT; d_gene: TRBD2; j_gene: TRBJ2-2; abundance: few; v_gene: TRBV5-1
CDR3aa: CASSSTGLANYGYTF; CDR3nt: TGTGCCAGCAGTTCGACAGGGTTAGCTAACTATGGCTACACCTTC; d_gene: TRBD1; j_gene: TRBJ1-2; abundance: NA; v_gene: TRBV28
CDR3aa: CASSYSGTGPEQYF; CDR3nt: TGTGCCAGCAGCTACTCCGGGACAGGGCCCGAGCAGTACTTC; d_gene: TRBD1; j_gene: TRBJ2-7; abundance: NA; v_gene: TRBV7-9
CDR3aa: CASRLWDRRSPLHF; CDR3nt: TGTGCAAGTCGCCTGTGGGACAGAAGATCACCCCTCCACTTT; d_gene: NA; j_gene: TRBJ1-6; abundance: few; v_gene: TRBV12-2
CDR3aa: CASSERTESYEQYF; CDR3nt: TGTGCCAGCAGTGAGAGGACAGAGTCCTACGAGCAGTACTTC; d_gene: NA; j_gene: TRBJ2-7; abundance: NA; v_gene: TRBV6-1
CDR3aa: CASSFGGRNTDTQYF; CDR3nt: TGTGCCAGCAGTTTTGGGGGTAGAAACACAGATACGCAGTATTTT; d_gene: NA; j_gene: TRBJ2-3; abundance: many; v_gene: TRBV12-3/TRBV12-4
CDR3aa: CASSVRWRRDDEQYF; CDR3nt: TGTGCCAGCAGTGTCAGGTGGAGGCGGGACGACGAGCAGTACTTC; d_gene: NA; j_gene: TRBJ2-7; abundance: many; v_gene: TRBV6-1
CDR3aa: CASSGGQGMRNTEAFF; CDR3nt: TGTGCCAGCAGTGGGGGACAGGGGATGAGGAACACTGAAGCTTTCTTT; d_gene: TRBD1; j_gene: TRBJ1-1; abundance: many; v_gene: TRBV12-3/TRBV12-4
CDR3aa: CAISPLARTNTGELFF; CDR3nt: TGTGCCATCAGTCCACTAGCGCGAACGAACACCGGGGAGCTGTTTTTT; d_gene: TRBD2; j_gene: TRBJ2-2; abundance: few; v_gene: TRBV10-3
CDR3aa: CSAGTLGYEQYF; CDR3nt: TGCAGCGCCGGGACACTCGGGTACGAGCAGTACTTC; d_gene: NA; j_gene: TRBJ2-7; abundance: NA; v_gene: TRBV29-1
CDR3aa: CASSIGVSRTVIEAFF; CDR3nt: TGTGCCAGTAGTATAGGCGTCTCCAGGACAGTGATTGAAGCTTTCTTT; d_gene: NA; j_gene: TRBJ1-1; abundance: NA; v_gene: TRBV19
CDR3aa: CASSPFPLGTGVYNEQFF; CDR3nt: TGTGCCAGTAGTCCTTTCCCCCTGGGGACAGGGGTGTACAATGAGCAGTTCTTC; d_gene: TRBD1; j_gene: TRBJ2-1; abundance: many; v_gene: TRBV19
CDR3aa: CASSQAVGSSYEQYF; CDR3nt: TGCGCCAGCAGCCAAGCGGTCGGGAGCTCCTACGAGCAGTACTTC; d_gene: NA; j_gene: TRBJ2-7; abundance: few; v_gene: TRBV4-3
CDR3aa: CASSESTGGRGYTF; CDR3nt: TGTGCCAGCAGTGAATCCACAGGGGGCAGGGGCTACACCTTC; d_gene: TRBD1; j_gene: TRBJ1-2; abundance: NA; v_gene: TRBV6-1
CDR3aa: CASSLQRQETQYF; CDR3nt: TGTGCCAGCAGCCTACAGCGTCAAGAGACCCAGTACTTC; d_gene: NA; j_gene: TRBJ2-5; abundance: many; v_gene: TRBV6-2/TRBV6-3
CDR3aa: CASSLGPGTQPQHF; CDR3nt: TGTGCCAGCAGCCTTGGACCCGGTACTCAGCCCCAGCATTTT; d_gene: NA; j_gene: TRBJ1-5; abundance: many; v_gene: TRBV13
CDR3aa: CASSSGTSGTDTQYF; CDR3nt: TGCGCCAGCAGCTCTGGGACTAGCGGGACGGATACGCAGTATTTT; d_gene: TRBD2; j_gene: TRBJ2-3; abundance: few; v_gene: TRBV5-1
CDR3aa: CSVVGANRNEAFF; CDR3nt: TGCAGCGTTGTGGGGGCGAACAGGAATGAAGCTTTCTTT; d_gene: NA; j_gene: TRBJ1-1; abundance: few; v_gene: TRBV29-1
CDR3aa: CSAPKQGTEAFF; CDR3nt: TGCAGCGCTCCGAAACAAGGGACTGAAGCTTTCTTT; d_gene: NA; j_gene: TRBJ1-1; abundance: many; v_gene: TRBV29-1
CDR3aa: CASTKGLGGVPYNEQFF; CDR3nt: TGTGCCAGTACCAAGGGACTAGGGGGGGTACCCTACAATGAGCAGTTCTTC; d_gene: TRBD2; j_gene: TRBJ2-1; abundance: many; v_gene: TRBV19
CDR3aa: CISVPEACNLAGVNTGELFF; CDR3nt: NA; d_gene: NA; j_gene: TRBJ2-2; abundance: NA; v_gene: TRBV7-5
CDR3aa: CAISRGMNTEAFF; CDR3nt: TGTGCCATCAGTCGTGGAATGAACACTGAAGCTTTCTTT; d_gene: NA; j_gene: TRBJ1-1; abundance: few; v_gene: TRBV10-3
CDR3aa: CASSKGVSDNEQFF; CDR3nt: TGTGCCAGCAGCAAAGGAGTAAGTGACAATGAGCAGTTCTTC; d_gene: NA; j_gene: TRBJ2-1; abundance: few; v_gene: TRBV21-1
CDR3aa: CASSFQGTGGHEQYF; CDR3nt: TGTGCCAGCAGCTTCCAGGGGACAGGGGGCCACGAGCAGTACTTC; d_gene: TRBD1; j_gene: TRBJ2-7; abundance: many; v_gene: TRBV7-2
CDR3aa: CASSPGTEYTEAFF; CDR3nt: TGTGCCAGCTCACCAGGGACAGAATACACTGAAGCTTTCTTT; d_gene: TRBD1; j_gene: TRBJ1-1; abundance: many; v_gene: TRBV18